These 13 T cell receptor beta chains share one sample of origin, sequenced in a study of T cells expressing NK-cell markers. TCRdb re-called the 5' RACE reads and catalogs CDR3 proteins one per entry, DNA excluded. The sample totals 300,000 to 450,000 distinct CDR3 sequences. The specimen was blood T cells: a sorted CD56 or NKG2C T cell subset, CD4+ or CD8+ T cells, or bulk PBMC T cells (not recorded which). The source of these receptors is a man between 18 and 69 years old in good health.

The rearrangement uses TRBV6-5 and TRBJ2-3; the TCRdb D gene call, TRBD2, has no DNA to confirm it. The CDR3 is made up of 15 amino acids. Germline assignment: CDR1 MNHEY and CDR2 SVGAGI. This chain's CDR3 is CASSYSGQSTDTQYF.

CDR3 loop: CASSKVGRETQYF. The chain links TRBV5-1 to TRBJ2-5; TCRdb's assignment of TRBD1 cannot be checked, as there is no DNA. The CDR3 is 13 amino acids. The germline V gene encodes CDR1 SGHRS and CDR2 YFSETQ.

V and J are TRBV20-1 and TRBJ1-2; there is no DNA to check the TCRdb D call of TRBD1. The CDR3 has 12 residues. Germline V gives CDR1 DFQATT, CDR2 SNEGSKA (reference sequence). The CDR3 spells CSARDVGDGYTF.

This chain's CDR3 is CASATSGHQETQYF. The chain is built from TRBV21-1 and TRBJ2-5. TRBV21-1 is a pseudogene locus. There are 14 residues in the CDR3.

This chain connects TRBV5-6 to TRBJ1-2. CDR1 is SGHDT, CDR2 YYEEEE, per germline. CDR3 length equals 13 residues. This CDR3 reads CASRLRPGNGYTF.

V and J are TRBV6-6 and TRBJ2-3. Germline CDR1 is MNHNY and CDR2 is SVGAGI (reference sequence). CDR3 length: 11 amino acids. The CDR3 loop is CASSPWGTQYF.

This rearrangement joins TRBV7-2 to TRBJ2-2; the D call of TRBD2 rests on TCRdb alone, since no DNA is present to check it. The germline CDR1 and CDR2 sequences are SGHTA and FQGNSA. This CDR3 region has 16 residues. The CDR3 loop is CASSLGSGLRTGELFF.

The chain uses TRBV7-9 and TRBJ2-1. The V gene's germline CDR1 is SEHNR and CDR2 FQNEAQ (reference sequence). The CDR3 contains 17 residues. This CDR3 reads CASSLSPDKSSYNEQFF.

The chain carries TRBV7-9 and TRBJ2-1; the TRBD2 assignment by TCRdb is unverifiable without DNA. Germline V CDR1 and CDR2: SEHNR, FQNEAQ (reference sequence). The CDR3 runs 14 residues. CDR3 amino acids: CAGARDLIYNEQFF.

The V call is TRBV10-3, the J call TRBJ2-7; checking the TCRdb D call of TRBD1 is not possible without DNA. The CDR3 has 14 amino acids. Germline V lookup: CDR1 ENHRY, CDR2 SYGVKD. CDR3 in amino acids: CAIRADRGNYEQYF.

The chain links TRBV6-1 to TRBJ2-1; without DNA, the TCRdb call of TRBD2 cannot be checked. CDR1 is MNHNS, CDR2 SASEGT, per germline. The CDR3 loop spans 14 amino acids. The CDR3 is CASRRTSAYNEQFF.

The chain combines TRBV19 with TRBJ1-5; as DNA is missing, the TRBD1 call by TCRdb cannot be tested. The CDR3 loop spans 15 amino acids. Per the germline V gene, CDR1 is LNHDA and CDR2 is SQIVND (reference sequence). The CDR3 sequence is CASSRTGTGAQPQHF.

The rearrangement joins TRBV19 to TRBJ2-2; the TCRdb call, TRBD1, lacks DNA for checking. This CDR3 region has 14 residues. Germline-derived CDR1 and CDR2 are LNHDA and SQIVND (reference sequence). CDR3 loop: CASSPGRLSGELFF.